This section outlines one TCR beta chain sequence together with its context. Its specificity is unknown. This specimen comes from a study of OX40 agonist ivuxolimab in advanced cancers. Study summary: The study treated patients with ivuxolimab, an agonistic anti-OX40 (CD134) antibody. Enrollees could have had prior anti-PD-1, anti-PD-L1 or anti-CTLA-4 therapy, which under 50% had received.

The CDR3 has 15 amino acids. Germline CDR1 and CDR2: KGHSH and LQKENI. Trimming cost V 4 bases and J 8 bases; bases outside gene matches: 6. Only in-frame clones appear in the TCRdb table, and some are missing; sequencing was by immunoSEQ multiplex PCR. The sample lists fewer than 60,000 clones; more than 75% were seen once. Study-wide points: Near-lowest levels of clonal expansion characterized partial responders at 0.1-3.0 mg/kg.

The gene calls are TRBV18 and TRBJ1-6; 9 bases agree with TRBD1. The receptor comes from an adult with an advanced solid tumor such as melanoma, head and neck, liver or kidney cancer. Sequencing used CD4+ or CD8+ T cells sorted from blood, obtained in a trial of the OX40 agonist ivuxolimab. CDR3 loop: CASSLGTGIDSPLHF. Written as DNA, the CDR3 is TGTGCCAGCTCACTTGGGACAGGGATCGATTCACCCCTCCACTTT.